Presented here are 22 T cell receptor beta chains from one specimen sequenced in a study of cytomegalovirus exposure and HLA in healthy donors. The PCR used 60 Vbeta and 13 Jbeta primers. The protocol was immunoSEQ multiplex PCR, while the TCRdb copy is restricted to in-frame clones and leaves out a portion. This sample has about 160,000 clones, with about 85% found just once. The sequenced sample consisted of PBMCs. The receptors come from a male donor in good health and CMV-seropositive.

The table lists this clone with a few counts. The chain joins TRBV18 to TRBJ1-3, with D possibly TRBD1 on 6 matching bases. Germline lookup yields CDR1 KGHSH and CDR2 LQKENI. Trimming took off 5 bases at V and 2 bases at J, with 13 bases between the two ends. This CDR3 region has 15 residues. The CDR3 region is CASSAQRTAGNTIYF. The CDR3 DNA reads TGTGCCAGCTCAGCTCAGAGGACAGCTGGAAACACCATATATTTT.

The rearrangement joins TRBV7-9 to TRBJ2-7; 11 bases align to TRBD2. Germline CDR1 is SEHNR and CDR2 is FQNEAQ (reference sequence). V shed 5 bases and J 5 bases; nucleotides not matched to a gene: 8. This CDR3 is built from 15 residues. The CDR3 region has the DNA TGTGCCAGCAGCGCGACTAGCGGGATAGTCCACGAGCAGTACTTC. Translating gives CASSATSGIVHEQYF.

This rearrangement joins TRBV28 to TRBJ1-5, with 7 positions matching TRBD1. V dropped 6 bases and J dropped 7; count of bases not matched to a gene: 6. This CDR3 has 13 residues. Germline V gives CDR1 MDHEN, CDR2 SYDVKM. The CDR3: CASREGAEQPQHF. The CDR3 DNA sequence: TGTGCCAGCAGAGAGGGGGCGGAACAGCCCCAGCATTTT.

V and J are TRBV7-3 and TRBJ2-2; 10 positions agree with TRBD2. Per germline, CDR1 SGHTA and CDR2 FQGTGA. The CDR3 covers 19 residues. Germline trimming cut 5 bases from V and 8 bases from J; bases unmatched to any gene: 20. The CDR3 sequence is CASSRLGASGSPARGELFF. CDR3 nucleotides: TGTGCCAGCAGCCGCCTTGGGGCTAGCGGGAGCCCGGCGAGGGGGGAGCTGTTTTTT.

This chain links TRBV12-5 with TRBJ2-7; 8 bases line up with TRBD2. The ends lost 6 bases at V and 7 bases at J; junction bases unmatched: 11. Germline CDR1 and CDR2: LGHNT and FRNRAP. This CDR3 has 14 amino acids. CDR3 protein: CASGSAGALGEQYF. CDR3 sequence (DNA): TGTGCTAGTGGGTCAGCGGGAGCCCTGGGGGAGCAGTACTTC.

Here the CDR3 reads CATAWGGHETQYF. The CDR3 region has the DNA TGTGCTACCGCCTGGGGGGGGCATGAGACCCAGTACTTC. The chain uses TRBV12-5 and TRBJ2-5; D is perhaps TRBD2 (7 bases). The V end lost 10 bases, the J end lost 5 bases, and 17 bases lay between the germline ends. Germline V gives CDR1 LGHNT, CDR2 FRNRAP. This CDR3 is built from 13 residues.

This chain connects TRBV28 to TRBJ2-5; TRBD1 aligns across 7 bases. Germline CDR1 is MDHEN and CDR2 is SYDVKM. This CDR3 is 15 amino acids long. V was clipped by 3 bases and J by 5 bases; unmatched bases: 9. This CDR3 reads CASSFPRQGEETQYF. CDR3 DNA sequence: TGTGCCAGCAGTTTCCCAAGACAGGGTGAGGAGACCCAGTACTTC. Drawing the rest from reference TRBV28 and TRBJ2-5, the complete variable domain is DVKVTQSSRYLVKRTGEKVFLECVQDMDHENMFWYRQDPGLGLRLIYFSYDVKMKEKGDIPEGYSVSREKKERFSLILESASTNQTSMYLCASSFPRQGEETQYFGPGTRLLVL.

The chain links TRBV7-2 to TRBJ1-6; TRBD1 aligns across 7 bases. The CDR3 sequence is 16 residues long. V trimming: 3 bases; J trimming: 6 bases; junction bases outside the gene matches: 8. Germline V gene lookup returns CDR1 SGHTA and CDR2 FQGNSA. The CDR3 here is CASSLNLGGLNSPLHF. The DNA for the CDR3 is TGTGCCAGCAGCTTGAACTTAGGGGGCCTTAATTCACCCCTCCACTTT. The full variable domain, with the rest looked up from reference TRBV7-2 and TRBJ1-6, is GAGVSQSPSNKVTEKGKDVELRCDPISGHTALYWYRQSLGQGLEFLIYFQGNSAPDKSGLPSDRFSAERTGGSVSTLTIQRTQQEDSAVYLCASSLNLGGLNSPLHFGNGTRLTVT.

V gene TRBV27 combines with J gene TRBJ2-5; 10 bases match TRBD1. The J call may be faulty, since TRBJ2-7 better matches the DNA end. The length of the CDR3 is 15 residues. Per germline, CDR1 MNHEY and CDR2 SMNVEV (reference sequence). The CDR3 sequence is CASSQGDRGSLEQYF. Here the CDR3 DNA reads TGTGCCAGCAGTCAGGGGGACAGGGGAAGTCTCGAGCAGTACTTC.

The rearrangement links TRBV9 to TRBJ2-7; weak D call: TRBD2 (7 bases). The CDR3 contains 16 residues. Trimming cost V 2 bases and J 2 bases, with 17 bases left between them. The germline gives CDR1 SGDLS, CDR2 YYNGEE. In nucleotides, the CDR3 is TGTGCCAGCAGCGTGAGGGAGGGGGTCGGCCCCTACGAGCAGTACTTC. Protein: CASSVREGVGPYEQYF.

The chain employs TRBV12-5 and TRBJ2-3; TRBD2 matches 8 bases. The germline V gene encodes CDR1 LGHNT and CDR2 FRNRAP. V shed 1 base and J 4 bases; nucleotides not matched to a gene: 13. CDR3 length: 18 residues. The CDR3 bases are TGTGCTAGTGGTTTGGACCACCATTTTAGCGGGGCCCCAGATACGCAGTATTTT. Amino acids: CASGLDHHFSGAPDTQYF.

As concerns this clone: At one boundary the junction diverges from the germline segment, which might be a read error. The rearrangement links TRBV7-6 to TRBJ2-7; D is unresolved. Germline V gives CDR1 SGHVS, CDR2 FNYEAQ. The CDR3 spans 13 residues. The CDR3 is CASSPLSSHEQYF. The CDR3 coding sequence is TGTGCCAGCAGCCCCTTGAGCTCCCACGAGCAGTACTTC.

The chain combines TRBV7-8 with TRBJ1-5; unclear D gene. The V gene's germline CDR1 is SGHVS and CDR2 FQNEAQ. This CDR3 comprises 15 residues. Trimming took off 4 bases at V and 4 bases at J, with 14 bases between the two ends. CDR3 in amino acids: CASSYNRGLNQPQHF. The DNA of the CDR3 is TGTGCCAGCAGCTACAACCGCGGACTAAATCAGCCCCAGCATTTT.

CDR3 protein: CASSFSGSFGYEQYF. In DNA form, the CDR3 reads TGTGCCAGCAGCTTTAGCGGGAGTTTCGGATACGAGCAGTACTTC. The V call is TRBV5-4, the J call TRBJ2-7, with 9 bases identical to TRBD2. J gave up 4 bases and V 2 bases, and 7 bases lay outside the gene matches. Looked up from germline, CDR1 is SGHNT and CDR2 is YYREEE (reference sequence). The CDR3 extends over 15 amino acids.

The rearrangement uses TRBV18 and TRBJ2-1; TRBD2 matches at 7 bases. The V gene end was trimmed by 2 bases and the J gene end by 3 bases; junction bases not matched to a gene: 4. The CDR3 length is 15 residues. The germline V gene encodes CDR1 KGHSH and CDR2 LQKENI. The CDR3 is CASSPSGANYNEQFF. CDR3 nucleotide sequence: TGTGCCAGCTCACCAAGCGGGGCTAACTACAATGAGCAGTTCTTC.

The chain has TRBV21-1 and TRBJ1-5; the table's TRBD1 call for D was not verified on the DNA. TRBV21-1 is a pseudogene locus. This CDR3 spans 16 amino acids. CDR3 in amino acids: CASSKGGQGPSQPQHF. DNA of the CDR3: TGTGCCAGCAGCAAAGGGGGCCAGGGGCCAAGTCAGCCCCAGCATTTT.

The V and J genes are TRBV9 and TRBJ1-1; possibly TRBD1 for D (5 bases). Trimming left V 0 bases short and J 1 base short, with 13 bases between. CDR1 is SGDLS and CDR2 is YYNGEE in the germline V gene. The CDR3 covers 16 residues. CDR3 residues: CASSVATAGPNTEAFF. Here the CDR3 DNA reads TGTGCCAGCAGCGTAGCTACGGCAGGGCCGAACACTGAAGCTTTCTTT. Supplemented by reference TRBV9 and TRBJ1-1, the full variable domain reads DSGVTQTPKHLITATGQRVTLRCSPRSGDLSVYWYQQSLDQGLQFLIQYYNGEERAKGNILERFSAQQFPDLHSELNLSSLELGDSALYFCASSVATAGPNTEAFFGQGTRLTVV.

V is TRBV7-9 and J is TRBJ2-2, with D unclear. Looked up from germline, CDR1 is SEHNR and CDR2 is FQNEAQ (reference sequence). This CDR3 region has 16 residues. Trimming removed 5 bases from V and 4 bases from J, with 17 bases in between. The CDR3 DNA reads TGTGCCAGCAGCCCAAGTGGGCATTACGCCACCGGGGAGCTGTTTTTT. It translates to CASSPSGHYATGELFF.

CDR3 bases: TGTGCCAGCAGCTCCGGGGGTGAGGGGTACGAGCAGTACTTC. Encoded protein: CASSSGGEGYEQYF. The chain recombines TRBV11-2 with TRBJ2-7, with a weak D call TRBD2 (6 bases). V lost 4 bases and J 4 bases, leaving 14 bases between the germline ends. CDR1 is SGHAT, CDR2 FQNNGV, per germline. CDR3 length: 14 amino acids.

The chain links TRBV28 to TRBJ2-5, with TRBD2 identical over 13 bases. Trimming at V came to 7 bases and at J to 2 bases, leaving 10 bases not matched to a gene. CDR3 size: 17 residues. Germline CDR1 is MDHEN and CDR2 is SYDVKM. CDR3 in DNA: TGTGCCAGCATATCCCTAAAACTAGCGGGAGGGCAAGAGACCCAGTACTTC. Its protein product is CASISLKLAGGQETQYF. Full variable domain (rest looked up from reference TRBV28 and TRBJ2-5): DVKVTQSSRYLVKRTGEKVFLECVQDMDHENMFWYRQDPGLGLRLIYFSYDVKMKEKGDIPEGYSVSREKKERFSLILESASTNQTSMYLCASISLKLAGGQETQYFGPGTRLLVL.

This chain connects TRBV7-6 to TRBJ1-5; D not resolved. Between the trimmed V and J ends, which lost 2 bases and 5 bases, there was a span of 10 bases. The CDR3 extends over 14 amino acids. Germline values: CDR1 SGHVS, CDR2 FNYEAQ. CDR3 sequence (DNA): TGTGCCAGCAGCTTATCAACTGGTGATCAGCCCCAGCATTTT. It specifies CASSLSTGDQPQHF.

The V gene is TRBV6-1, the J gene TRBJ2-1; D is possibly TRBD1 (7 bases). The CDR3 has 15 residues. CDR1 MNHNS and CDR2 SASEGT come from the germline V gene. V gave up 2 bases and J gave up 5 bases, with 13 bases separating them. The CDR3 spells CASSEFRRGHNEQFF. CDR3 DNA sequence: TGTGCCAGCAGTGAATTCCGGAGGGGGCACAATGAGCAGTTCTTC.